These 22 T cell receptor beta chains share one sample of origin, sequenced in a study of T cells after yellow fever vaccination (dated by TCRdb to about 2019). Receptor amplification or capture employed 5' RACE. Sequencing used an Illumina HiSeq 2500. TCRdb reran the public reads through fastp at Q25 and MiXCR, keeping productive beta chains. Here each entry gathers all rows of one CDR3 protein and keeps the most common genes and DNA. The sample data list around 500,000 distinct CDR3 sequences, and just over 20% of these were observed just once. The leading ten clones occupy about a sixth of the sample. This specimen's treatment or condition label, per the study, means: live attenuated yellow fever vaccine strain. This specimen consisted of PBMCs, obtained approximately 20 days after the first yellow fever vaccination. The receptors were gathered from a man aged 18-30 years who received the YFV17D yellow fever vaccine.

The chain joins TRBV10-3 to TRBJ2-1, with D tentatively TRBD2 (5 bases). The CDR3 runs 18 residues. CDR1 is ENHRY and CDR2 is SYGVKD in the germline V gene. The V end lost 4 bases, the J end lost 7 bases, and 26 bases lay between the germline ends. The CDR3 nucleotides read TGTGCCATCAGTGCCCTACCCGGAGGAGCGGATAAGGTGAATGAGCAGTTCTTC. Encoded protein: CAISALPGGADKVNEQFF.

This clonotype was observed a handful of times. The V call is TRBV5-1, the J call TRBJ2-1; no clear D. The CDR3 is made up of 12 amino acids. Germline loops: CDR1 SGHRS, CDR2 YFSETQ. Trimming removed 1 base from V and 9 bases from J, with 8 bases in between. CDR3 bases: TGCGCCAGCAGCTTGAGTGGGCGTGAGCAGTTCTTC. As protein: CASSLSGREQFF.

V gene TRBV7-9 combines with J gene TRBJ2-1, with 15 bases lining up with TRBD2. The CDR3 contains 16 residues. CDR1 and CDR2 from the germline V gene are SEHNR and FQNEAQ (reference sequence). With V trimmed by 6 bases and J by 8 bases, 8 bases remained unmatched. CDR3 in DNA: TGTGCCAGCAGGTCAGGACTAGCGGGGGGGCTACATGAGCAGTTCTTC. Its translation: CASRSGLAGGLHEQFF. The full variable domain, in which reference TRBV7-9 and TRBJ2-1 provide the parts outside the CDR3, is DTGVSQNPRHKITKRGQNVTFRCDPISEHNRLYWYRQTLGQGPEFLTYFQNEAQLEKSRLLSDRFSAERPKGSFSTLEIQRTEQGDSAMYLCASRSGLAGGLHEQFFGPGTRLTVL.

This clonotype was detected a few times. Here the CDR3 reads CASSARTADQPQHF. Written as DNA, the CDR3 is TGCGCCAGCAGCGCCCGGACAGCCGATCAGCCCCAGCATTTT. The chain couples TRBV4-1 to TRBJ1-5; TRBD1 might be the D (6 bases). The CDR3 is made up of 14 amino acids. V was trimmed by 5 bases and J by 5 bases, leaving 13 bases between them. Germline V gene lookup returns CDR1 MGHRA and CDR2 YSYEKL.

The table lists this clonotype with many counts. This chain links TRBV9 with TRBJ2-5; 9 bases are a match to TRBD2. Germline CDR1 and CDR2: SGDLS and YYNGEE. The V segment lost 0 bases and the J segment 5 bases; nucleotides outside the gene matches: 5. The CDR3 is 15 residues long. The CDR3 DNA reads as TGTGCCAGCAGCGTAGGCGGGGGGGCCTGGGAGACCCAGTACTTC. It yields the protein CASSVGGGAWETQYF.

This clonotype was recorded many times. The rearrangement joins TRBV29-1 to TRBJ2-3, with 10 bases that match TRBD1. With V trimmed by 0 bases and J by 4 bases, 7 bases remained unmatched. Per germline, CDR1 SQVTM and CDR2 ANQGSEA. The CDR3 has 16 residues. CDR3 protein: CSVEDWDRGYADTQYF. The CDR3 DNA reads TGCAGCGTTGAAGATTGGGACAGGGGATATGCAGATACGCAGTATTTT.

CDR3 region: CASSYPLTDTQYF. CDR3 sequence (DNA): TGTGCCAGCAGTTACCCTCTCACAGATACGCAGTATTTT. The chain recombines TRBV7-9 with TRBJ2-3; D is unresolved. The V and J ends lost 6 bases and 2 bases respectively, with 9 bases between them. CDR3 length equals 13 residues. Germline CDR1 and CDR2: SEHNR and FQNEAQ (reference sequence). Supplemented by reference TRBV7-9 and TRBJ2-3, the full variable domain reads DTGVSQNPRHKITKRGQNVTFRCDPISEHNRLYWYRQTLGQGPEFLTYFQNEAQLEKSRLLSDRFSAERPKGSFSTLEIQRTEQGDSAMYLCASSYPLTDTQYFGPGTRLTVL.

This sequence joins TRBV27 and TRBJ1-2; D may be TRBD1 (6 bases). CDR3 length: 17 residues. Germline V CDR1 and CDR2: MNHEY, SMNVEV (reference sequence). V was trimmed by 2 bases and J by 1 base, leaving 17 bases between them. CDR3 sequence (DNA): TGTGCCAGCAGTTTACGGGGCGGGGGCGCGGGTAACTATGGCTACACCTTC. It codes for CASSLRGGGAGNYGYTF.

The table lists this clonotype with many counts. The chain carries TRBV12-3 or TRBV12-4 and TRBJ1-6; maybe TRBD1 (6 bases). Trimming shortened V by 6 bases and J by 9 bases, and 12 bases separated the two germline ends. The CDR3 contains 13 residues. CDR3 sequence (DNA): TGTGCCAGCAGCACAGGGCAGTTTTCACCCCTCCACTTT. It is translated as CASSTGQFSPLHF.

This clonotype turned up a few times. The chain joins TRBV6-4 to TRBJ2-6; TRBD1 aligns across 9 bases. V trimming: 3 bases; J trimming: 2 bases; junction bases outside the gene matches: 2. Germline CDR1 reads MRHNA; CDR2 reads SNTAGT. The CDR3 has 16 residues. CDR3 region: CASSETGGAGANVLTF. The DNA of the CDR3 is TGTGCCAGCAGTGAAACAGGGGGCGCTGGGGCCAACGTCCTGACTTTC.

In this sample, this clonotype turned up a few times. This sequence joins TRBV18 and TRBJ2-7, with D unresolved. V dropped 3 bases and J dropped 2 bases, with 8 bases sitting between them. Germline V gene lookup returns CDR1 KGHSH and CDR2 LQKENI. CDR3 length: 13 amino acids. The CDR3 protein is CASSPPLTYEQYF. DNA of the CDR3: TGTGCCAGCTCACCCCCATTAACCTACGAGCAGTACTTC.

This clonotype showed up just a few times. CDR3 DNA: TGTGCCAGCAGACCGGGGGCGGCGGGCAATCAGCCCCAGCATTTT. It translates to CASRPGAAGNQPQHF. V is TRBV7-2 and J is TRBJ1-5, with D possibly TRBD1 on 6 matching bases. Germline CDR1 and CDR2: SGHTA and FQGNSA. The CDR3 spans 15 residues. V was shortened by 6 bases and J by 2 bases, with 14 bases between the two germline ends.

The table lists this clonotype with a few counts. The gene calls are TRBV5-1 and TRBJ1-2; a weak D match, TRBD1 (5 bases). V was clipped by 4 bases and J by 6 bases, with 13 bases between them. From germline, CDR1 is SGHRS and CDR2 YFSETQ. CDR3 size: 13 residues. CDR3 sequence: CASSVEHRNGYTF. The CDR3 DNA follows: TGCGCCAGCAGCGTGGAACACAGGAATGGCTACACCTTC.

The CDR3 region has the DNA TGTGCCAGCAGTCCCACAATTGCGGGGGGGAGGGCAGATACGCAGTATTTT. Its protein is CASSPTIAGGRADTQYF. The J gene is TRBJ2-3, the V gene TRBV6-4; 9 bases agree with TRBD2. This CDR3 spans 17 amino acids. Germline V gene sequence: CDR1 MRHNA, CDR2 SNTAGT. V shed 5 bases and J 4 bases; nucleotides not matched to a gene: 13.

This clonotype was found a few times. V and J are TRBV3-1 and TRBJ2-7; possibly TRBD1 for D (6 bases). The V end lost 4 bases, the J end lost 2 bases, and 15 bases lay between the germline ends. CDR1 is LGHDT and CDR2 is YNNKEL in the germline V gene (reference sequence). This CDR3 is 15 amino acids long. The CDR3 region is CASSRDQGIAYEQYF. The CDR3 nucleotides read TGTGCCAGCAGCCGAGACCAGGGGATAGCCTACGAGCAGTACTTC.

This clonotype was found a few times. The V call is TRBV6-2 or TRBV6-3, the J call TRBJ2-3, with a tentative D call TRBD1 (5 bases). The CDR3 extends over 15 amino acids. Between the trimmed V and J ends, which lost 6 bases and 2 bases, there was a span of 15 bases. Germline V CDR1 and CDR2: MNHEY, SVGEGT. The CDR3 reads CASRRFSGITDTQYF. As DNA, the CDR3 is TGTGCCAGCAGAAGGTTCTCAGGGATCACAGATACGCAGTATTTT.

J is TRBJ1-2 and V is TRBV12-3 or TRBV12-4; weak D call: TRBD1 (5 bases). With 5 bases removed from V and 3 bases from J, the gap between germline ends came to 10 bases. This CDR3 has 13 residues. The CDR3 sequence: CASSGETDYGYTF. As DNA, the CDR3 is TGTGCCAGCAGTGGTGAGACAGACTATGGCTACACCTTC.

This clonotype was counted ten times or more. CDR3 region: CASKPGLAKETQYF. In DNA form, the CDR3 reads TGCGCCAGCAAACCGGGACTAGCGAAAGAGACCCAGTACTTC. The genes are TRBV5-1 and TRBJ2-5; 10 bases map to TRBD2. The trim removed 6 bases at V and 3 bases at J, leaving 5 bases unmatched. The CDR3 has 14 amino acids. The germline V gene encodes CDR1 SGHRS and CDR2 YFSETQ. The full variable domain, in which reference TRBV5-1 and TRBJ2-5 provide the parts outside the CDR3, is KAGVTQTPRYLIKTRGQQVTLSCSPISGHRSVSWYQQTPGQGLQFLFEYFSETQRNKGNFPGRFSGRQFSNSRSEMNVSTLELGDSALYLCASKPGLAKETQYFGPGTRLLVL.

This clonotype was seen many times. The chain recombines TRBV5-1 with TRBJ1-1; D is undetermined. This CDR3 has 14 residues. Germline-derived CDR1 and CDR2 are SGHRS and YFSETQ. Trimming stripped 0 bases from V and 3 bases from J, with 9 bases between. The CDR3 DNA sequence: TGCGCCAGCAGCTTGGTCGGGCTTCACACTGAAGCTTTCTTT. This encodes CASSLVGLHTEAFF.

This clonotype came up once. The chain carries TRBV5-1 and TRBJ2-5; D possibly corresponds to TRBD2 (5 bases). Trimming stripped 7 bases from V and 0 bases from J, with 13 bases between. This CDR3 has 14 amino acids. Germline loops: CDR1 SGHRS, CDR2 YFSETQ. The CDR3 nucleotides read TGCGCCAGCGGGTCAGAGGGCTACCAAGAGACCCAGTACTTC. Translated, it gives CASGSEGYQETQYF.

The J gene is TRBJ1-5, the V gene TRBV15, with a possible D match to TRBD1 (6 bases). Trimming stripped 0 bases from V and 3 bases from J, with 12 bases between. The CDR3 consists of 16 residues. Germline lookup yields CDR1 LNHNV and CDR2 YYDKDF (reference sequence). This CDR3 reads CATSREGQSFNQPQHF. As DNA, the CDR3 is TGTGCCACCAGCAGAGAAGGACAGTCCTTCAATCAGCCCCAGCATTTT. Together with reference TRBV15 and TRBJ1-5, the CDR3 gives the full variable domain: DAMVIQNPRYQVTQFGKPVTLSCSQTLNHNVMYWYQQKSSQAPKLLFHYYDKDFNNEADTPDNFQSRRPNTSFCFLDIRSPGLGDTAMYLCATSREGQSFNQPQHFGDGTRLSIL.

This clonotype appeared many times. This chain uses TRBV13 with TRBJ2-3, with a tentative D call TRBD1 (5 bases). From germline, CDR1 is PRHDT and CDR2 FYEKMQ (reference sequence). The germline V and J ends were trimmed by 5 bases and 1 base, with 7 bases remaining between them. This CDR3 region has 13 residues. The CDR3 DNA follows: TGTGCCAGCAGCCGCAGGGGCACAGATACGCAGTATTTT. It specifies CASSRRGTDTQYF.